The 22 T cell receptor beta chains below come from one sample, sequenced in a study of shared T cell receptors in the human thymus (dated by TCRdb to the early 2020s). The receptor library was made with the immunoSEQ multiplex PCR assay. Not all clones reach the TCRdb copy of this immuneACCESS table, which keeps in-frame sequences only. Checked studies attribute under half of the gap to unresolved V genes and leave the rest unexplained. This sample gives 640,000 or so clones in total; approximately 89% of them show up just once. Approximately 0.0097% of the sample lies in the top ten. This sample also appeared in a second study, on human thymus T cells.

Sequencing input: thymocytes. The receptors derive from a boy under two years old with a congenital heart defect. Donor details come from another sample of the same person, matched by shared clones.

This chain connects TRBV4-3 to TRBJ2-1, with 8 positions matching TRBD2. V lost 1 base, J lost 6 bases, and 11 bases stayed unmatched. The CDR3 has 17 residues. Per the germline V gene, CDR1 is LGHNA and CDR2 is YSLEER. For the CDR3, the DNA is TGCGCCAGCAGCCAAGGCCTAGCGGGTAGAGGCTCCAATGAGCAGTTCTTC. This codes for CASSQGLAGRGSNEQFF.

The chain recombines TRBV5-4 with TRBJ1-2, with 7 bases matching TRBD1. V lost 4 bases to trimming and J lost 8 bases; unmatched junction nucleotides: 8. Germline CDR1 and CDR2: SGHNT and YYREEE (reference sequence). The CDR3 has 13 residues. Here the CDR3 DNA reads TGTGCCAGCAGCGAAAAGACAGGGAGCGGCTACACCTTC. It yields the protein CASSEKTGSGYTF.

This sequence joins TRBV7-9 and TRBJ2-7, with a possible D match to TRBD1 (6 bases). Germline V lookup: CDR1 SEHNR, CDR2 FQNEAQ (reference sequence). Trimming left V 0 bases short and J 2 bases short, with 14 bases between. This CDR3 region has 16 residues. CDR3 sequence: CASSLAFSGVPYEQYF. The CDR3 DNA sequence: TGTGCCAGCAGCTTAGCTTTCTCAGGGGTACCCTACGAGCAGTACTTC.

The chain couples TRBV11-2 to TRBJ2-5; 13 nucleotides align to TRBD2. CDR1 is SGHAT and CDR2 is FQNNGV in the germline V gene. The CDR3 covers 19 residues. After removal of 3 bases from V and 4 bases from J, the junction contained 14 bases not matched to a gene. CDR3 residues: CASSFPPGLAGNPGETQYF. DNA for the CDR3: TGTGCCAGCAGCTTCCCTCCGGGACTAGCGGGAAACCCGGGAGAGACCCAGTACTTC.

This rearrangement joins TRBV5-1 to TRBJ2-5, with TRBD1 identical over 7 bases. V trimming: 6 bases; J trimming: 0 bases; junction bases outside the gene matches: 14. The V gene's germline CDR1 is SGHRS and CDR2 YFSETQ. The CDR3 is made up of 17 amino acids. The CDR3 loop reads CASTRYFDRANQETQYF. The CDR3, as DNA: TGCGCCAGCACAAGGTACTTCGACAGGGCGAACCAAGAGACCCAGTACTTC.

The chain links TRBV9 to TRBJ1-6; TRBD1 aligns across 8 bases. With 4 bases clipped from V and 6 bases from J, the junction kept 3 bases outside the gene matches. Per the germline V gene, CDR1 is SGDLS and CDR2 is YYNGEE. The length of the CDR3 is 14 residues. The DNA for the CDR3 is TGTGCCAGCAGCCCCGACAGGGGTAATTCACCCCTCCACTTT. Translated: CASSPDRGNSPLHF.

CDR3 in DNA: TGTGCCAGCGGACCTTCTAGCGGGAGGGCCTACGAGCAGTACTTC. Its protein product is CASGPSSGRAYEQYF. The chain recombines TRBV28 with TRBJ2-5; TRBD2 matches 12 bases. The DNA end favors TRBJ2-7, so the J call may be wrong. Germline V gives CDR1 MDHEN, CDR2 SYDVKM. This CDR3 is built from 15 residues.

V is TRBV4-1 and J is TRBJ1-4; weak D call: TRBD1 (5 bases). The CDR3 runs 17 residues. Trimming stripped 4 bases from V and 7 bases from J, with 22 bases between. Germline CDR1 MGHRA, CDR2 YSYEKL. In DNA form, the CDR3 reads TGCGCCAGCAGCCGTCGGCCTAACGGGGGAATGGGTGAAAAACTGTTTTTT. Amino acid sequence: CASSRRPNGGMGEKLFF.

This CDR3 reads CASSIDLKGRTSGRVEGTDTQYF. CDR3 coding DNA: TGTGCCAGTAGTATAGACCTAAAGGGCCGTACTAGCGGGAGGGTGGAGGGCACAGATACGCAGTATTTT. The chain links TRBV19 to TRBJ2-3, with 13 positions matching TRBD2. Germline CDR1 and CDR2: LNHDA and SQIVND (reference sequence). The junction had 19 bases not matched to a gene; V was cut back by 0 bases and J by 1 base. The CDR3 loop spans 23 amino acids. The whole variable domain, filled in from reference TRBV19 and TRBJ2-3, reads DGGITQSPKYLFRKEGQNVTLSCEQNLNHDAMYWYRQDPGQGLRLIYYSQIVNDFQKGDIAEGYSVSREKKESFPLTVTSAQKNPTAFYLCASSIDLKGRTSGRVEGTDTQYFGPGTRLTVL.

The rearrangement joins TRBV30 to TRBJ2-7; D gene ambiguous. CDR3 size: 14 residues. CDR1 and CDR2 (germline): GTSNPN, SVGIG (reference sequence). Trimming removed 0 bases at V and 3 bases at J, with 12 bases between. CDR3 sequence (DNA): TGTGCCTGGAGTGTTTCGAGGTGCAGCTACGAGCAGTACTTC. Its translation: CAWSVSRCSYEQYF.

The CDR3 bases are TGTGCCAGCTCACCGACCGTACGAGGAGGACTCGGCTACACCTTC. Translated: CASSPTVRGGLGYTF. The chain combines TRBV18 with TRBJ1-2; D gene unclear. This CDR3 is 15 amino acids long. Per the germline V gene, CDR1 is KGHSH and CDR2 is LQKENI. V gave up 3 bases and J gave up 8 bases, with 19 bases separating them.

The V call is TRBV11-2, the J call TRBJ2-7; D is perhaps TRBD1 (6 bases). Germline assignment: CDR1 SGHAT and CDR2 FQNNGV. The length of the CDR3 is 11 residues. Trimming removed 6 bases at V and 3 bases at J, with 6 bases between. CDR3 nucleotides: TGTGCCAGCAGACAGGGCTACGAGCAGTACTTC. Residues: CASRQGYEQYF.

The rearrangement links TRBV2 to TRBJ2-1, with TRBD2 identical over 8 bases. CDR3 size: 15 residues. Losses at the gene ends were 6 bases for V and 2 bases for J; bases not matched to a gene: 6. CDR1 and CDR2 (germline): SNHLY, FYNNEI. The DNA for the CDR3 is TGTGCCAGCAGAGCTACTAGCGGTACCTACAATGAGCAGTTCTTC. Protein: CASRATSGTYNEQFF.

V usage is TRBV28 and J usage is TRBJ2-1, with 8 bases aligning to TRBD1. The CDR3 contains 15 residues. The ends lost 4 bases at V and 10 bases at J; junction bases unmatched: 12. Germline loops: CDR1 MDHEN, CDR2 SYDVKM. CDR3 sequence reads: CASSSGTGDVKEQFF. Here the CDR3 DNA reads TGTGCCAGCAGTTCCGGGACAGGAGATGTCAAGGAGCAGTTCTTC.

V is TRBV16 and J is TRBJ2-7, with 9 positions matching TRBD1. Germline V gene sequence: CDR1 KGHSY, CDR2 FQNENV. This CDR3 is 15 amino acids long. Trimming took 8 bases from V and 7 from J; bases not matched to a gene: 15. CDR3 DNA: TGTGCCAGCCGCCCCGGGGACAGGGACGTCGGGGAGCAGTACTTC. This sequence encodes CASRPGDRDVGEQYF.

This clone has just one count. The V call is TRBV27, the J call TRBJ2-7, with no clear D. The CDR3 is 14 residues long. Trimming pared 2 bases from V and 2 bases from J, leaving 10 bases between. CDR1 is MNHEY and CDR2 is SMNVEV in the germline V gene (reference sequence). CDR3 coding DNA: TGTGCCAGCAGTTTAAACCGAGGCGCCTACGAGCAGTACTTC. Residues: CASSLNRGAYEQYF.

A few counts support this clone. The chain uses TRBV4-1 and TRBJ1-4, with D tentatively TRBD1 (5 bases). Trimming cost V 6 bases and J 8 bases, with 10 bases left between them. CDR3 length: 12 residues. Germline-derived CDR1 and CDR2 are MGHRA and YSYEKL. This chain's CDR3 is CASSRGVEKLFF. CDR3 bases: TGCGCCAGCAGTCGGGGGGTCGAAAAACTGTTTTTT.

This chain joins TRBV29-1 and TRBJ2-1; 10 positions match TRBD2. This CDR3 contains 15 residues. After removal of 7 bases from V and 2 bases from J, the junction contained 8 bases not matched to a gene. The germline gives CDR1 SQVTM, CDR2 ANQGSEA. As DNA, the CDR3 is TGCAGCGAGAATGAACTAGCGGGGACCTACAATGAGCAGTTCTTC. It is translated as CSENELAGTYNEQFF.

CDR3 coding DNA: TGTGCCAGCAGCTTAGCTGGGGAGGATGGCTACACCTTC. This codes for CASSLAGEDGYTF. V and J are TRBV5-6 and TRBJ1-2; the D is unclear. CDR1 and CDR2 from the germline V gene are SGHDT and YYEEEE. V lost 2 bases and J 6 bases, leaving 11 bases between the germline ends. This CDR3 region has 13 residues.

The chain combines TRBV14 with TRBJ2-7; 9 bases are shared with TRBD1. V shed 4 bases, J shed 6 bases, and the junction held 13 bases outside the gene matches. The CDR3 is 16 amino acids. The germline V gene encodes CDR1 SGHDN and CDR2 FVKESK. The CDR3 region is CASSPFPGQGSCEQYF. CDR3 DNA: TGTGCCAGCAGCCCATTCCCGGGACAGGGAAGTTGCGAGCAGTACTTC.

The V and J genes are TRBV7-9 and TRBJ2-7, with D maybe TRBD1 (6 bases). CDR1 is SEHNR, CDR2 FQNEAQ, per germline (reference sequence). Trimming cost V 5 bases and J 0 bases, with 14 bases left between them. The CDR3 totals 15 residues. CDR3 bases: TGTGCCAGCAGCCCCACCGGGACAAACTCCTACGAGCAGTACTTC. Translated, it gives CASSPTGTNSYEQYF.

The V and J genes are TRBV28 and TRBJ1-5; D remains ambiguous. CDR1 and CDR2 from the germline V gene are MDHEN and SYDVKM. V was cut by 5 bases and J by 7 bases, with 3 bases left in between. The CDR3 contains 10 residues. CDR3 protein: CASSRQPQHF. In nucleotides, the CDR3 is TGTGCCAGCAGTCGGCAGCCCCAGCATTTT.